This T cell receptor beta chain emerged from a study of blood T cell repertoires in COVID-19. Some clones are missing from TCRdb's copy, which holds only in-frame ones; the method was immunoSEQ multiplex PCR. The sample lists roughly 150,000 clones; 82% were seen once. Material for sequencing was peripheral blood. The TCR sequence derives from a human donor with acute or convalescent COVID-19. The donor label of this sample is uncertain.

The chain's CDR3 is CAWSVSLAGVNEQFF. DNA for the CDR3: TGTGCCTGGAGTGTGTCACTAGCGGGGGTCAATGAGCAGTTCTTC. The chain is built from TRBV30 and TRBJ2-1, with TRBD2 matching 11 bases. Looked up from germline, CDR1 is GTSNPN and CDR2 is SVGIG (reference sequence). V shed 0 bases and J 6 bases; nucleotides not matched to a gene: 4. CDR3 length: 15 residues.